These 32 T cell receptor beta chains originate from one sample sequenced in a study of early T cells in non-severe SARS-CoV-2 infection. TCRdb reprocessed the 5' RACE reads with MiXCR, giving one entry per CDR3 protein. This table holds 80,000 to 100,000 distinct CDR3 sequences, around 14% found once. The source material was whole blood. The receptors stem from an adult who was a healthcare worker with PCR-confirmed SARS-CoV-2 infection or an uninfected control (not recorded which).

The sample holds a few counts of this clonotype. The gene calls are TRBV28 and TRBJ2-2, with D possibly matching TRBD1 (5 bases). The CDR3 loop spans 17 amino acids. V lost 3 bases and J 6 bases, leaving 20 bases between the germline ends. Germline V gene sequence: CDR1 MDHEN, CDR2 SYDVKM. In nucleotides, the CDR3 is TGTGCCAGCAGTTTCCCCCGACAGAATACTGTCTCCGGGGAGCTGTTTTTT. Translating it yields CASSFPRQNTVSGELFF.

In nucleotides, the CDR3 is TGCGCCAGCAGTGAGTTCGGCAGGGTGGGGTACGAGCAGTACTTC. This codes for CASSEFGRVGYEQYF. This chain uses TRBV10-2 with TRBJ2-7, with a possible D match to TRBD1 (5 bases). Germline-derived CDR1 and CDR2 are WSHSY and SAAADI. Trimming took 1 base from V and 4 from J, leaving 14 bases between them. CDR3 size: 15 residues.

The sample holds many counts of this clonotype. V is TRBV25-1 and J is TRBJ1-1, with a weak D call TRBD1 (5 bases). Germline CDR1 MGHDK, CDR2 SYGVNS. V gave up 8 bases and J gave up 4 bases, with 11 bases separating them. The CDR3 runs 12 residues. This CDR3 reads CASRRGITEAFF. The CDR3 DNA follows: TGTGCCAGCCGGAGGGGAATCACTGAAGCTTTCTTT. The full variable domain, with the rest looked up from reference TRBV25-1 and TRBJ1-1, is EADIYQTPRYLVIGTGKKITLECSQTMGHDKMYWYQQDPGMELHLIHYSYGVNSTEKGDLSSESTVSRIRTEHFPLTLESARPSHTSQYLCASRRGITEAFFGQGTRLTVV.

The chain uses TRBV23-1 and TRBJ2-3; D is undetermined. TRBV23-1 is classed as an ORF, of uncertain function. The CDR3 totals 11 residues. V was cut by 8 bases and J by 4 bases, with 7 bases left in between. The CDR3 region has the DNA TGCGCCAGCCAGTCCCCAGATACGCAGTATTTT. Its translation is CASQSPDTQYF.

J is TRBJ1-4 and V is TRBV28; 9 bases are shared with TRBD1. This CDR3 is 16 amino acids long. Germline V CDR1 and CDR2: MDHEN, SYDVKM. Trimming removed 4 bases from V and 8 bases from J; junction bases left unmatched: 11. CDR3 protein: CASSSIEQGAGEKLFF. The DNA for the CDR3 is TGTGCCAGCAGTTCTATTGAACAGGGGGCTGGCGAAAAACTGTTTTTT.

This clonotype was recorded many times. The chain employs TRBV12-3 or TRBV12-4 and TRBJ2-5, with TRBD2 identical over 7 bases. V lost 6 bases, J lost 0 bases, and 1 base stayed unmatched. The CDR3 loop spans 13 amino acids. The DNA of the CDR3 is TGTGCCAGCAGCCTAGCGGACCAAGAGACCCAGTACTTC. It is translated as CASSLADQETQYF.

V usage is TRBV7-9 and J usage is TRBJ2-7, with TRBD2 matching over 10 bases. CDR3 length: 15 residues. Trimming removed 6 bases from V and 2 bases from J; junction bases left unmatched: 7. The germline V gene encodes CDR1 SEHNR and CDR2 FQNEAQ (reference sequence). This CDR3 reads CASSEGLAYPYEQYF. CDR3 bases: TGTGCCAGCAGTGAGGGACTAGCGTACCCCTACGAGCAGTACTTC.

The chain couples TRBV5-1 to TRBJ1-1, with 8 bases aligning to TRBD1. Germline assignment: CDR1 SGHRS and CDR2 YFSETQ. V trimming: 2 bases; J trimming: 1 base; junction bases outside the gene matches: 7. The CDR3 runs to 16 residues. The CDR3 DNA sequence: TGCGCCAGCAGCTTCCGGCAGGGGGCAAGGAACACTGAAGCTTTCTTT. Its translation is CASSFRQGARNTEAFF.

The CDR3 region has the DNA TGCGCCAGCAGCATAGCGGGAGAAACAGATACGCAGTATTTT. This translates into CASSIAGETDTQYF. The V call is TRBV5-1, the J call TRBJ2-3; 9 nucleotides align to TRBD2. Germline V lookup: CDR1 SGHRS, CDR2 YFSETQ. The CDR3 totals 14 residues. Trimming took 4 bases from V and 3 from J; bases not matched to a gene: 3.

This clonotype was detected ten times or more. The gene calls are TRBV12-3 or TRBV12-4 and TRBJ2-2, with TRBD1 identical over 12 bases. The V segment lost 4 bases and the J segment 6 bases; nucleotides outside the gene matches: 3. This CDR3 is 15 amino acids long. CDR3 sequence: CASSSRDRGPGELFF. The DNA for the CDR3 is TGTGCCAGCAGTTCCCGGGACAGGGGGCCCGGGGAGCTGTTTTTT.

This clonotype is labeled as medium-sized. The chain is built from TRBV5-6 and TRBJ1-1; no reliable D call. V lost 1 base and J 8 bases, leaving 12 bases between the germline ends. This CDR3 has 13 residues. From germline, CDR1 is SGHDT and CDR2 YYEEEE. The CDR3 DNA reads TGTGCCAGCAGCTTGTCATCAGGTTCCGAAGCTTTCTTT. The encoded protein is CASSLSSGSEAFF.

This clonotype appeared a few times. V usage is TRBV5-5 and J usage is TRBJ2-7; no definite D call. The germline gives CDR1 SGHKS, CDR2 YYEKEE (reference sequence). Trimming left V 3 bases short and J 2 bases short, with 15 bases between. This CDR3 is 15 amino acids long. The CDR3 spells CASSSRAGDAYEQYF. The DNA of the CDR3 is TGTGCCAGCAGCTCAAGGGCCGGAGATGCCTACGAGCAGTACTTC. Together with reference TRBV5-5 and TRBJ2-7, the CDR3 gives the full variable domain: DAGVTQSPTHLIKTRGQQVTLRCSPISGHKSVSWYQQVLGQGPQFIFQYYEKEERGRGNFPDRFSARQFPNYSSELNVNALLLGDSALYLCASSSRAGDAYEQYFGPGTRLTVT.

This clonotype was recorded many times. V is TRBV3-1 and J is TRBJ2-5, with 10 bases fitting TRBD2. The CDR3 spans 15 residues. The junction had 6 bases not matched to a gene; V was cut back by 2 bases and J by 6 bases. Germline CDR1 reads LGHDT; CDR2 reads YNNKEL (reference sequence). CDR3 nucleotides: TGTGCCAGCAGCCAAACTAGCGGGGCCCAGCAGACCCAGTACTTC. Amino acid sequence: CASSQTSGAQQTQYF.

This clonotype occurred a few times. The gene calls are TRBV5-1 and TRBJ1-1, with D perhaps TRBD1 (5 bases). V was pared by 2 bases and J by 3 bases, with 8 bases between. This CDR3 contains 13 residues. The germline V gene encodes CDR1 SGHRS and CDR2 YFSETQ. The chain's CDR3 is CASSFQGHTEAFF. DNA for the CDR3: TGCGCCAGCAGCTTTCAGGGTCACACTGAAGCTTTCTTT.

This clonotype occurred a few times. The chain uses TRBV7-3 and TRBJ2-1; D call uncertain. V lost 4 bases, J lost 5 bases, and 12 bases lay in between. The CDR3 has 14 amino acids. Germline V CDR1 and CDR2: SGHTA, FQGTGA. This CDR3 reads CASSSQTGNNEQFF. CDR3 bases: TGTGCCAGCAGCTCCCAGACTGGCAACAATGAGCAGTTCTTC.

This clonotype was seen at least ten times. The rearrangement joins TRBV27 to TRBJ2-7; 9 nucleotides agree with TRBD2. The CDR3 spans 17 residues. Per the germline V gene, CDR1 is MNHEY and CDR2 is SMNVEV (reference sequence). Trimming took 1 base from V and 2 from J; bases not matched to a gene: 9. CDR3: CASSLLLAGGYPYEQYF. The CDR3 coding sequence is TGTGCCAGCAGTTTATTACTGGCGGGAGGGTATCCCTACGAGCAGTACTTC.

This clonotype has at least ten counts. The chain is built from TRBV6-1 and TRBJ1-5; unclear D gene. CDR3 length: 14 residues. With 2 bases removed from V and 9 bases from J, the gap between germline ends came to 14 bases. Per germline, CDR1 MNHNS and CDR2 SASEGT. The CDR3 bases are TGTGCCAGCAGTGAATCCGCAGGATCTTGGCCCCAGCATTTT. Translating it yields CASSESAGSWPQHF.

The table lists this clonotype with many counts. The chain carries TRBV18 and TRBJ2-1, with D possibly matching TRBD2 (6 bases). V lost 3 bases and J lost 5, with 11 bases in between. CDR3 size: 14 residues. Germline lookup yields CDR1 KGHSH and CDR2 LQKENI. The CDR3 nucleotides are TGTGCCAGCTCACCCGGGGGAAACCACAATGAGCAGTTCTTC. Translated, it gives CASSPGGNHNEQFF.

This clonotype was seen more than once but under ten times. V and J are TRBV27 and TRBJ1-1; TRBD1 might be the D (5 bases). The V end lost 7 bases, the J end lost 0 bases, and 18 bases lay between the germline ends. Germline values: CDR1 MNHEY, CDR2 SMNVEV (reference sequence). The CDR3 has 16 residues. The CDR3 DNA sequence: TGTGCCAGCACTCGGGGCTTGGGGGGGATGAACACTGAAGCTTTCTTT. As protein: CASTRGLGGMNTEAFF.

This clonotype was detected ten times or more. The CDR3 DNA follows: TGTGCCAGCTCAACCTGGGGGACAGGGAACACCGGGGAGCTGTTTTTT. Its protein product is CASSTWGTGNTGELFF. The chain has TRBV6-4 and TRBJ2-2; TRBD1 matches at 8 bases. The CDR3 is 16 amino acids. Germline-derived CDR1 and CDR2 are MRHNA and SNTAGT. V lost 8 bases and J lost 1; bases outside the gene matches: 9.

In its sample, this clonotype was seen many times. Here the CDR3 reads CASSLSGTEAFF. Here the CDR3 DNA reads TGTGCCAGCAGCTTGTCAGGGACTGAAGCTTTCTTT. The V gene is TRBV5-6, the J gene TRBJ1-1, with D possibly TRBD1 on 5 matching bases. Per the germline V gene, CDR1 is SGHDT and CDR2 is YYEEEE. Trimming pared 1 base from V and 5 bases from J, leaving 6 bases between. The CDR3 is 12 residues long. Supplemented by reference TRBV5-6 and TRBJ1-1, the full variable domain reads DAGVTQSPTHLIKTRGQQVTLRCSPKSGHDTVSWYQQALGQGPQFIFQYYEEEERQRGNFPDRFSGHQFPNYSSELNVNALLLGDSALYLCASSLSGTEAFFGQGTRLTVV.

This chain links TRBV11-3 with TRBJ2-7; 8 nucleotides agree with TRBD2. CDR3 length: 15 amino acids. CDR1 and CDR2 (germline): SGHNT, YENEEA. Germline trimming cut 5 bases from V and 5 bases from J; bases unmatched to any gene: 11. The CDR3: CASSVSGTRINEQYF. The CDR3 DNA reads as TGTGCCAGCAGCGTATCCGGGACTAGGATCAACGAGCAGTACTTC.

This clonotype has only a few counts. The chain joins TRBV6-6 to TRBJ1-5; unclear D gene. The germline V gene encodes CDR1 MNHNY and CDR2 SVGAGI (reference sequence). The CDR3 covers 14 residues. Trimming shortened V by 0 bases and J by 2 bases, and 5 bases separated the two germline ends. CDR3 coding DNA: TGTGCCAGCAGTTACTCAGGTCGCAATCAGCCCCAGCATTTT. This gives the protein CASSYSGRNQPQHF.

This chain joins TRBV10-3 and TRBJ2-7, with TRBD1 matching 8 bases. The CDR3 covers 16 residues. Germline CDR1 reads ENHRY; CDR2 reads SYGVKD. V shed 1 base, J shed 2 bases, and the junction held 7 bases outside the gene matches. CDR3 bases: TGTGCCATCAGTGAGTACGACAGGGGCCTTACCTACGAGCAGTACTTC. Translating it yields CAISEYDRGLTYEQYF.

The chain combines TRBV4-2 with TRBJ2-7, with a possible D match to TRBD2 (5 bases). Germline CDR1 reads LGHNA; CDR2 reads YNFKEQ. This CDR3 is 14 amino acids long. Trimming stripped 0 bases from V and 3 bases from J, with 9 bases between. DNA for the CDR3: TGTGCCAGCAGCCAAGAGACTACCCACTACGAGCAGTACTTC. This translates into CASSQETTHYEQYF.

The genes are TRBV24-1 and TRBJ2-3; D gene uncertain. Trimming took off 4 bases at V and 2 bases at J, with 15 bases between the two ends. Germline values: CDR1 KGHDR, CDR2 SFDVKD. The CDR3 is 16 residues long. CDR3 sequence: CATSEVFWQHTDTQYF. As DNA, the CDR3 is TGTGCCACCAGTGAGGTGTTTTGGCAGCACACAGATACGCAGTATTTT.

This clonotype was counted a few times. The chain combines TRBV5-8 with TRBJ2-3; tentatively, D is TRBD2 (6 bases). Germline CDR1 SGHTS, CDR2 YDEGEE. The V gene lost 0 bases and the J gene lost 8 bases, with 25 bases spanning the gap. The CDR3 runs to 18 residues. CDR3 residues: CASSLALLASFSAATQYF. The CDR3 DNA is TGTGCCAGCAGCTTGGCCCTACTAGCCTCCTTTTCGGCAGCTACGCAGTATTTT.

The chain employs TRBV11-3 and TRBJ2-5; TRBD2 matches at 11 bases. This CDR3 is 15 amino acids long. The germline CDR1 and CDR2 sequences are SGHNT and YENEEA. With 5 bases clipped from V and 3 bases from J, the junction kept 5 bases outside the gene matches. DNA for the CDR3: TGTGCCAGCAGCAGTAGCGGGAGGGAGGAAGAGACCCAGTACTTC. Protein: CASSSSGREEETQYF.

The chain couples TRBV12-3 or TRBV12-4 to TRBJ2-5; D is undetermined. Trimming cost V 0 bases and J 5 bases, with 7 bases left between them. This CDR3 region has 13 residues. CDR3 in amino acids: CASSLAPAETQYF. In DNA form, the CDR3 reads TGTGCCAGCAGTTTAGCCCCCGCGGAGACCCAGTACTTC.

This clonotype was seen a few times. V and J are TRBV5-1 and TRBJ1-6; TRBD1 might be the D (6 bases). Germline loops: CDR1 SGHRS, CDR2 YFSETQ. The CDR3 totals 13 residues. Between the trimmed V and J ends, which lost 4 bases and 9 bases, there was a span of 11 bases. The CDR3 region is CASSLSRGSPLHF. In DNA, the CDR3 is TGCGCCAGCAGCCTAAGCAGGGGTTCACCCCTCCACTTT.

This clonotype has just a few counts. The chain has TRBV30 and TRBJ2-6, with D perhaps assigned TRBD1 or TRBD2 (6 bases each). This CDR3 is built from 16 residues. Deletions cut 5 bases from V and 0 bases from J, with 14 bases between. The germline V gene encodes CDR1 GTSNPN and CDR2 SVGIG (reference sequence). In DNA form, the CDR3 reads TGTGCCTGGGAGGAGGGGGGAAGCTCTGGGGCCAACGTCCTGACTTTC. It is translated as CAWEEGGSSGANVLTF.

This chain links TRBV30 with TRBJ1-2; D unresolved. Germline V lookup: CDR1 GTSNPN, CDR2 SVGIG (reference sequence). CDR3 length equals 13 residues. The germline V and J ends were trimmed by 1 base and 0 bases, with 6 bases remaining between them. CDR3 residues: CAWSGEPNYGYTF. CDR3 bases: TGTGCCTGGAGTGGAGAACCTAACTATGGCTACACCTTC.